This record looks at one T cell receptor beta chain sequence and its context. Its antigen is still unknown. Cells were CD45RO-negative CD62L-positive naive CD4 T cells sorted from PBMCs. Germline V gene sequence: CDR1 SGHRS, CDR2 YFSETQ. After removal of 7 bases from V and 1 base from J, the junction contained 4 bases not matched to a gene. The CDR3 consists of 13 residues. Repertoires were generated with immunoSEQ multiplex PCR, while TCRdb's copy carries only in-frame clones and drops some. Of tens of thousands of clones listed, over 90% are singletons. The data were obtained in a study of human versus mouse CDR3 diversity and MHC coevolution. Study-level points and caveats: On average, humans showed more CDR3 deletions and insertions than mice.

The chain uses TRBV5-1 and TRBJ1-1; 7 positions agree with TRBD1. Sequencing was carried out using naive CD4+ T cells from blood. As to subset: CD45RO-negative CD62L-positive naive CD4 T cells. The receptor was derived from a person between 60 and 69 years old in good health. The CDR3 spells CASLGQTNTEAFF. The CDR3 DNA sequence: TGCGCCAGCCTGGGACAGACGAACACTGAAGCTTTCTTT. Combining the CDR3 with reference TRBV5-1 and TRBJ1-1 gives the whole variable domain KAGVTQTPRYLIKTRGQQVTLSCSPISGHRSVSWYQQTPGQGLQFLFEYFSETQRNKGNFPGRFSGRQFSNSRSEMNVSTLELGDSALYLCASLGQTNTEAFFGQGTRLTVV.